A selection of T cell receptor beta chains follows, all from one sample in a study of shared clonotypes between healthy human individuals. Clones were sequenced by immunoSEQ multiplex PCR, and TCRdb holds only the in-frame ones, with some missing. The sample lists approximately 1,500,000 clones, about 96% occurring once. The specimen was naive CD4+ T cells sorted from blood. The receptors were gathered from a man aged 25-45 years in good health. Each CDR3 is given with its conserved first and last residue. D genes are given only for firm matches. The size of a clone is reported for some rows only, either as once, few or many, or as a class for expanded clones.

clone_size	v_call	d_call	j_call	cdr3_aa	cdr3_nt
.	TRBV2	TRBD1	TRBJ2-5	CASSAATGRETQYF	TGTGCCAGCAGCGCCGCGACAGGGCGAGAGACCCAGTACTTC
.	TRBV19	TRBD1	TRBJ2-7	CASSSPVGTGIHEQYF	TGTGCCAGTAGTTCGCCAGTGGGGACAGGGATCCACGAGCAGTACTTC
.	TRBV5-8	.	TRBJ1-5	CASSLQGSGQPQHF	TGTGCCAGCAGCCTTCAGGGGTCGGGTCAGCCCCAGCATTTT
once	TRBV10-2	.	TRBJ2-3	CASCEDTDTQYF	TGCGCCAGCTGTGAGGACACAGATACGCAGTATTTT
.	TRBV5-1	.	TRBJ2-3	CASNLLDTQYF	TGCGCCAGCAACCTTCTAGATACGCAGTATTTT
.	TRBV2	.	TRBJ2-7	CASRGLGVGTYEQYF	TGTGCCAGCAGGGGGCTAGGGGTTGGAACCTACGAGCAGTACTTC
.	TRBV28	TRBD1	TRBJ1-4	CASSSTGAGDEKLFF	TGTGCCAGCAGTTCGACAGGGGCGGGTGATGAAAAACTGTTTTTT
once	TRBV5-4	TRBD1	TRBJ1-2	CASSSTGEGYTF	TGTGCCAGCAGCTCTACAGGGGAAGGCTACACCTTC
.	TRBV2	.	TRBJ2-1	CASSEENHLSSYNEQFF	TGTGCCAGCAGTGAAGAGAACCACCTGAGCTCCTACAATGAGCAGTTCTTC
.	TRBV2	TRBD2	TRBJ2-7	CASSREAGAYEQYF	TGTGCCAGCAGTCGGGAAGCGGGAGCCTACGAGCAGTACTTC
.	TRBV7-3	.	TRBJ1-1	CASSPPGGKAFF	TGTGCCAGCAGCCCGCCGGGAGGCAAAGCTTTCTTT
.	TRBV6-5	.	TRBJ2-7	CASSYLGSGQYF	TGTGCCAGCAGTTACTTAGGGTCGGGGCAGTACTTC
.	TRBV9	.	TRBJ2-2	CASSVGVIPTGELFF	TGTGCCAGCAGCGTAGGGGTGATACCAACCGGGGAGCTGTTTTTT
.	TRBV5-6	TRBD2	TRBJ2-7	CASSFPAGGEQYF	TGTGCCAGCAGCTTTCCAGCGGGGGGCGAGCAGTACTTC
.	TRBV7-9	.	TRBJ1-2	CASRLQGLHGYTF	TGTGCCAGCAGATTACAGGGACTCCATGGCTACACCTTC
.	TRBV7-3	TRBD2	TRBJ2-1	CASSLAGTTLFDEQFF	TGTGCCAGCAGCTTAGCCGGGACTACTCTATTTGATGAGCAGTTCTTC
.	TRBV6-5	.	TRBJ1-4	CASSYSSNEKLFF	TGTGCCAGCAGTTACTCCTCGAATGAAAAACTGTTTTTT
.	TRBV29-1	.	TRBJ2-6	CSVGPGTGANVLTF	TGCAGCGTTGGCCCAGGGACTGGGGCCAACGTCCTGACTTTC
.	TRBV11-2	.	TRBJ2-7	CASSLNRAGEQYF	TGTGCCAGCAGCTTAAACAGGGCAGGCGAGCAGTACTTC
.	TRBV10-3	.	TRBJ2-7	CAISGAGLETGEQYF	TGTGCCATCAGTGGGGCAGGGTTGGAAACTGGCGAGCAGTACTTC